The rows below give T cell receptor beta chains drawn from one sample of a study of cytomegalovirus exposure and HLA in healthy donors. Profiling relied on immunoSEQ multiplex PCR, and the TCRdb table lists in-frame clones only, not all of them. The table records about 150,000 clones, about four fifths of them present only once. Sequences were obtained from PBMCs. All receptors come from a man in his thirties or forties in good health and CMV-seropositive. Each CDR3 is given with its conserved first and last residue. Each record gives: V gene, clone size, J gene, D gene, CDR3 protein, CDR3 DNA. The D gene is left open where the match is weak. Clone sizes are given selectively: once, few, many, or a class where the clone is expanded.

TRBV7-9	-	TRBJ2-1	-	CASSFFGSNEQFF	TGTGCCAGCAGCTTCTTCGGTAGCAATGAGCAGTTCTTC
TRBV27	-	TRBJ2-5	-	CASSLGGGQETQYF	TGTGCCAGCAGTTTAGGCGGCGGCCAAGAGACCCAGTACTTC
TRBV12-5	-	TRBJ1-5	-	CASGLVSNQPQHF	TGTGCTAGTGGTCTCGTAAGCAATCAGCCCCAGCATTTT
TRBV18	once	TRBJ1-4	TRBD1	CASSPSTGGFNEKLFF	TGTGCCAGCTCACCCTCGACAGGGGGCTTCAATGAAAAACTGTTTTTT
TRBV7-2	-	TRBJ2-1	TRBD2	CASSPGGGGGNEQFF	TGTGCCAGCAGCCCAGGCGGCGGGGGGGGAAATGAGCAGTTCTTC
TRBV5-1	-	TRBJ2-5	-	CASSHTTGPETQYF	TGCGCCAGCAGCCACACAACAGGGCCAGAGACCCAGTACTTC
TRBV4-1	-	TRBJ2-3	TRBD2	CASSHTGTSGGPGDTQYF	TGCGCCAGCAGCCATACCGGGACTAGCGGGGGGCCGGGAGATACGCAGTATTTT
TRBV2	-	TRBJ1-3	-	CASSEMGALTGNTIYF	TGTGCCAGCAGTGAGATGGGGGCGCTTACTGGAAACACCATATATTTT
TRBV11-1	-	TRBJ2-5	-	CASSSSGRETQYF	TGTGCCAGCAGCTCCTCTGGGAGGGAGACCCAGTACTTC
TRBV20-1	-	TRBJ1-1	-	CSARDGKKAFF	TGCAGTGCTAGAGATGGCAAGAAAGCTTTCTTT
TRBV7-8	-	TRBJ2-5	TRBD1	CASRMDRVQETQYF	TGTGCCAGCAGAATGGACAGGGTCCAAGAGACCCAGTACTTC
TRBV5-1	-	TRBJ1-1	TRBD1	CASSLLGTGLLNTEAFF	TGCGCCAGCAGCTTGCTCGGGACAGGGCTTTTGAACACTGAAGCTTTCTTT
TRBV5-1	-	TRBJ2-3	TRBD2	CASSRLLAGAVDTQYF	TGCGCCAGCAGCCGTTTGCTAGCGGGTGCAGTAGATACGCAGTATTTT
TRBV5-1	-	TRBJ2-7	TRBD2	CASSWGLAGGSSYEQYF	TGCGCCAGCAGCTGGGGATTAGCGGGGGGGAGCTCCTACGAGCAGTACTTC
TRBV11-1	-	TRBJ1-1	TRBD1	CASSTQTGQNTEAFF	TGTGCCAGCAGCACCCAGACAGGGCAGAACACTGAAGCTTTCTTT
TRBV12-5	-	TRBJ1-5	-	CASGLITGSGQPQHF	TGTGCTAGTGGCCTCATCACAGGGTCGGGTCAGCCCCAGCATTTT
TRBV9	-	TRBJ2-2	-	CASSLAGASSGELFF	TGTGCCAGCAGCCTCGCGGGGGCCTCTTCGGGGGAGCTGTTTTTT
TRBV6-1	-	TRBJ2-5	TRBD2	CASSENPSGAQETQYF	TGTGCCAGCAGTGAAAACCCTAGCGGGGCCCAAGAGACCCAGTACTTC
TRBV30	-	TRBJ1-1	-	CAWRWAGGSTEAFF	TGTGCCTGGAGGTGGGCCGGCGGGAGCACTGAAGCTTTCTTT
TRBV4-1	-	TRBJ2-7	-	CASSPQARLDYEQYF	TGCGCCAGCAGCCCCCAAGCACGACTGGACTACGAGCAGTACTTC
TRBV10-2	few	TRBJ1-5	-	CASSENTGVDQPQHF	TGCGCCAGCAGTGAGAATACCGGGGTGGACCAGCCCCAGCATTTT
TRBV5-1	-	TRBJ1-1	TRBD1	CASSFQDREISAAFF	TGCGCCAGCAGCTTTCAGGACAGGGAGATATCCGCAGCTTTCTTT
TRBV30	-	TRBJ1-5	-	CAWSKLQGLGPQHF	TGTGCCTGGAGTAAACTCCAGGGGCTGGGGCCCCAGCATTTT
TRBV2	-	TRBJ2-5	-	CASSEAYLQETQYF	TGTGCCAGCAGTGAAGCCTACTTACAAGAGACCCAGTACTTC
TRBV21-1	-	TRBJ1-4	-	CASSKASIPTNEKLFF	TGTGCCAGCAGCAAAGCGTCAATTCCAACTAATGAAAAACTGTTTTTT
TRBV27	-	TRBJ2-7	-	CASSLQDSYEQYF	TGTGCCAGCAGTTTACAGGACTCCTACGAGCAGTACTTC
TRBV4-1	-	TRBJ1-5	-	CASSQVDMGFTYQPQHF	TGCGCCAGCAGCCAAGTCGATATGGGCTTTACATATCAGCCCCAGCATTTT
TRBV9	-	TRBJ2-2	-	CASSVRRVETGELFF	TGTGCCAGCAGCGTGAGGAGGGTGGAAACCGGGGAGCTGTTTTTT
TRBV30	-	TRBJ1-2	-	CAWSPLGDYGYTF	TGTGCCTGGAGTCCTCTTGGAGATTATGGCTACACCTTC
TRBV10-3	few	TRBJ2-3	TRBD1	CAISTGTGADTQYF	TGTGCCATCAGTACCGGGACAGGGGCAGATACGCAGTATTTT
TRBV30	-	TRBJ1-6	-	CAWTGLLNSPLHF	TGTGCCTGGACGGGACTGCTAAATTCACCCCTCCACTTT
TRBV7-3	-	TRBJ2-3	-	CASSSLGAVGDTQYF	TGTGCCAGCAGCTCCTTGGGAGCGGTGGGAGATACGCAGTATTTT
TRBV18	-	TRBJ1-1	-	CASSPPGPPTEAFF	TGTGCCAGCTCACCACCGGGCCCACCCACTGAAGCTTTCTTT
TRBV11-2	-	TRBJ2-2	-	CASSPGVTGELFF	TGTGCCAGCAGCCCGGGGGTCACCGGGGAGCTGTTTTTT
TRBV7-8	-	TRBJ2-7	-	CASSPSGINYEQYF	TGTGCCAGCAGCCCCTCAGGCATCAACTACGAGCAGTACTTC
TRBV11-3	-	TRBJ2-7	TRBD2	CASSGGSPNEQYF	TGTGCCAGCAGCGGCGGGAGTCCCAACGAGCAGTACTTC
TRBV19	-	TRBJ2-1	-	CASRGAWLFDEQFF	TGTGCCAGTAGAGGGGCGTGGTTGTTCGATGAGCAGTTCTTC
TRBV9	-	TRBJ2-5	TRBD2	CASSLDSGGPQETQYF	TGTGCCAGCAGCTTGGATAGCGGGGGGCCGCAAGAGACCCAGTACTTC
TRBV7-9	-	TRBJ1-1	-	CASSGDSWDTEAFF	TGTGCCAGCAGCGGCGACAGCTGGGACACTGAAGCTTTCTTT
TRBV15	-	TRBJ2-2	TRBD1	CATSSTGAHAGELFF	TGTGCCACCAGCAGTACAGGGGCTCACGCCGGGGAGCTGTTTTTT
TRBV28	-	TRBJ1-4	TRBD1	CASTAGGNEKLFF	TGTGCCAGCACCGCAGGGGGGAATGAAAAACTGTTTTTT
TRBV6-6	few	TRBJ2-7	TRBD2	CASSLHSGRREQYF	TGTGCCAGCAGCCTACATAGCGGGAGAAGGGAGCAGTACTTC
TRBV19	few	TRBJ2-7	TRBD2	CASRGPGTSGSYEQYF	TGTGCCAGTAGGGGACCCGGGACTAGCGGTTCCTACGAGCAGTACTTC
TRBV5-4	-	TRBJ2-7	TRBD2	CASSSGLAGEVNEQYF	TGTGCCAGCAGCTCGGGACTAGCGGGAGAAGTGAACGAGCAGTACTTC
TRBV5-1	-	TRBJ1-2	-	CASSLNADGYTF	TGCGCCAGCAGCTTGAATGCGGATGGCTACACCTTC
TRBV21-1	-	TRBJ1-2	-	CASSYNRELLSNYGYTF	TGTGCCAGCAGCTATAACAGGGAACTCCTCTCTAACTATGGCTACACCTTC
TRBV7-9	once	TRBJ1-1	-	CASTPQGGGISAFF	TGTGCCAGCACCCCACAGGGAGGGGGTATATCAGCTTTCTTT
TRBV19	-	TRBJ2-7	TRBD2	CASSTGTTYEQYF	TGTGCCAGTAGTACCGGGACTACCTACGAGCAGTACTTC
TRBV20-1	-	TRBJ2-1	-	CSAATDNEQFF	TGCAGTGCCGCTACGGACAATGAGCAGTTCTTC
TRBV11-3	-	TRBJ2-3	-	CASSALGAGLSTDTQYF	TGTGCCAGCAGCGCATTAGGAGCGGGCCTTAGCACAGATACGCAGTATTTT
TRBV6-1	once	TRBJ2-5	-	CASSETSEGGAQYF	TGTGCCAGCAGTGAGACTTCAGAGGGTGGGGCCCAGTACTTC
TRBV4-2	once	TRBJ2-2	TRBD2	CASSQARSLAGNTGELFF	TGTGCCAGCAGCCAAGCTAGGTCGCTAGCGGGAAACACCGGGGAGCTGTTTTTT
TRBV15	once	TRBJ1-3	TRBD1	CATSTVGQARSGNTIYF	TGTGCCACCAGCACGGTGGGACAGGCCCGCTCTGGAAACACCATATATTTT
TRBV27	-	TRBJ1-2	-	CASSAGSYGYTF	TGTGCCAGCAGCGCAGGATCCTATGGCTACACCTTC